The 9 T cell receptor beta chains in this list originate from one sample, sequenced in a study. A single record per CDR3 protein comes from TCRdb applying MiXCR to the 5' RACE reads. The repertoire holds 10,000 to 15,000 distinct CDR3 sequences, with about 25% as singletons. Material for sequencing was naive CD4+ T cells sorted from blood. Subset indicated: naive CD4+ T cells, CD4+CD45RA+CD25-. The receptors come from a female donor with breast cancer.

This clonotype is categorized as medium-sized. The chain recombines TRBV3-1 with TRBJ2-3; no clear D. Trimming shortened V by 6 bases and J by 2 bases, and 3 bases separated the two germline ends. Looked up from germline, CDR1 is LGHDT and CDR2 is YNNKEL (reference sequence). This CDR3 spans 11 amino acids. The DNA for the CDR3 is TGTGCCAGCAGAGACACAGATACGCAGTATTTT. Translated: CASRDTDTQYF.

This chain links TRBV5-1 with TRBJ2-1; D not resolved. The length of the CDR3 is 12 residues. Trimming stripped 3 bases from V and 8 bases from J, with 9 bases between. In germline, CDR1 is SGHRS, CDR2 YFSETQ. The CDR3: CASSSSQYEQFF. CDR3 sequence (DNA): TGCGCCAGCAGCTCGAGTCAGTATGAGCAGTTCTTC.

The chain joins TRBV25-1 to TRBJ2-7; the match to TRBD1 covers 11 bases. Trimming at V came to 0 bases and at J to 5 bases, leaving 6 bases not matched to a gene. The CDR3 sequence is 16 residues long. Germline V gene lookup returns CDR1 MGHDK and CDR2 SYGVNS. The CDR3 sequence: CASSEYKGTGGDEQYF. The CDR3 nucleotides are TGTGCCAGCAGTGAATATAAAGGGACAGGGGGTGACGAGCAGTACTTC.

The chain couples TRBV11-2 to TRBJ2-1; weak D call: TRBD2 (5 bases). Looked up from germline, CDR1 is SGHAT and CDR2 is FQNNGV. The CDR3 totals 14 residues. V was cut by 3 bases and J by 10 bases, with 16 bases left in between. CDR3 residues: CASSFRRGSREQFF. CDR3 coding DNA: TGTGCCAGCAGCTTTAGGCGCGGGTCTAGGGAGCAGTTCTTC.

The chain couples TRBV20-1 to TRBJ2-7; no clear D gene. The CDR3 contains 13 residues. V shed 6 bases and J shed 9 bases, with 21 bases lying between them. The V gene's germline CDR1 is DFQATT and CDR2 SNEGSKA (reference sequence). CDR3 amino acids: CSAYLRALTGQYF. For the CDR3, the DNA is TGCAGTGCCTACCTACGGGCCCTCACCGGGCAGTACTTC.

This clonotype is judged medium-sized. V usage is TRBV6-6 and J usage is TRBJ1-5; no clear D. The V end lost 4 bases, the J end lost 0 bases, and 4 bases lay between the germline ends. The CDR3 sequence is 13 residues long. Germline V gives CDR1 MNHNY, CDR2 SVGAGI (reference sequence). CDR3 coding DNA: TGTGCCAGCAGTTCGGTTAGCAATCAGCCCCAGCATTTT. It codes for CASSSVSNQPQHF.

This clonotype appeared many times. The chain combines TRBV5-1 with TRBJ1-1, with TRBD1 matching 7 bases. The junction had 7 bases not matched to a gene; V was cut back by 4 bases and J by 1 base. The CDR3 loop spans 15 amino acids. Germline CDR1 reads SGHRS; CDR2 reads YFSETQ. The CDR3 sequence is CASSPTGATNTEAFF. In DNA form, the CDR3 reads TGCGCCAGCAGCCCTACAGGGGCCACGAACACTGAAGCTTTCTTT.

This rearrangement joins TRBV12-3 or TRBV12-4 to TRBJ2-3; D is tentatively TRBD1 or TRBD2 (5 bases each). The CDR3 is 15 residues long. Trimming left V 7 bases short and J 0 bases short, with 14 bases between. The chain's CDR3 is CASTDRDRSTDTQYF. The CDR3 DNA reads TGTGCCAGCACTGACCGGGACCGAAGCACAGATACGCAGTATTTT.

The J gene is TRBJ2-7, the V gene TRBV6-2 or TRBV6-3; 10 bases agree with TRBD2. Germline V lookup: CDR1 MNHEY, CDR2 SVGEGT. CDR3 size: 17 residues. Unmatched junction bases numbered 9, after V lost 4 bases and J lost 0 bases. The CDR3 reads CASSSTRLAGSSYEQYF. The CDR3 DNA sequence: TGTGCCAGCAGTTCGACTCGACTAGCGGGTTCCTCCTACGAGCAGTACTTC.